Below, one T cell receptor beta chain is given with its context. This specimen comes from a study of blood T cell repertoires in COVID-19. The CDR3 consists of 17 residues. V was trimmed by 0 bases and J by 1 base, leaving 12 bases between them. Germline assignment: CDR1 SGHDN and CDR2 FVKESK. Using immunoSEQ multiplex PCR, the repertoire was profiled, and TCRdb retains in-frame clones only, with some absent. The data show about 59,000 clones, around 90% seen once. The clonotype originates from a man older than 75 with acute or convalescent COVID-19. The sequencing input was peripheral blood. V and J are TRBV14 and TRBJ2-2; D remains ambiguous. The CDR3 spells CASSQDLSRQNTGELFF. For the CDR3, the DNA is TGTGCCAGCAGCCAAGATCTGAGCAGACAGAACACCGGGGAGCTGTTTTTT.